This T cell receptor beta chain was obtained from a study of cytotoxic CD8 clonotypes in ibrutinib-treated CLL. The wider study: Patients gave response samples after a median about eleven months of treatment, range 6 to 36. The study, taken as a whole, reports: Sustained-remission and progressing patients had different sampling times.

As regards this clone: Its matching antigen is unknown.

Measured with immunoSEQ multiplex PCR; TCRdb has only the in-frame clones, and not every one. The sample lists more than 110,000 clones, 70% to 90% occurring once. This CDR3 region has 15 residues. Per the germline V gene, CDR1 is SGHRS and CDR2 is YFSETQ. Trimming stripped 4 bases from V and 3 bases from J, with 13 bases between. This chain connects TRBV5-1 to TRBJ1-4; D is possibly TRBD1 (5 bases). This sequence was found in a human donor with chronic lymphocytic leukemia. Sequenced material: PBMCs, taken after 36 months of ibrutinib treatment. CDR3 nucleotides: TGCGCCAGCAGCCTCCCTTCGGGGGCTAATGAAAAACTGTTTTTT. Its translation is CASSLPSGANEKLFF.